A selection of T cell receptor beta chains follows, all from one sample in a study of T cells in Graves' hyperthyroidism and ophthalmopathy. TCRdb reanalysed the multiplex PCR reads using MiXCR and keeps one entry per CDR3 protein. The sample includes a few hundred thousand distinct CDR3 sequences, 35% to 55% of them seen just once. Input material: peripheral blood or thyroid tissue (not recorded which). The receptors were sampled from a woman in her late teens or twenties with Graves' hyperthyroidism. The CDR3 runs from the conserved cysteine through the conserved F or W. The D gene is left open where the match is weak. Part of the rows lack a size; the others show once, few, many or a class for expanded clones.

d_gene	abundance	v_gene	j_gene	CDR3nt	CDR3aa
TRBD1	few	TRBV15	TRBJ1-5	TGTGCCACCAGCAGCTTCGGACAGGGGTATAATCAGCCCCAGCATTTT	CATSSFGQGYNQPQHF
.	.	TRBV6-4	TRBJ2-7	TGTGCCAGCAGTTTGTCCGGGACAATCTACGAGCAGTACTTC	CASSLSGTIYEQYF
.	many	TRBV18	TRBJ1-2	TGTGCCAGCTCGTCGGGACGGCAAAACTATGGCTACACCTTC	CASSSGRQNYGYTF
TRBD1	many	TRBV4-2	TRBJ1-5	TGTGCCAGCAGCCAAGACAGGGGGCAAAGTCAGCCCCAGCATTTT	CASSQDRGQSQPQHF
.	once	TRBV20-1	TRBJ2-7	TGCAGTGCTAGTGGTGTCACGGGACACCTTTACGAGCAGTACTTC	CSASGVTGHLYEQYF
TRBD1	many	TRBV7-8	TRBJ1-6	TGTGCCAGCAGCGAATGGGACAGCTTCTCCTATAATTCACCCCTCCACTTT	CASSEWDSFSYNSPLHF
.	.	TRBV3-1	TRBJ1-5	TGTGCCAGCAGCCAGGGACTGTATAGCAATCAGCCCCAGCATTTT	CASSQGLYSNQPQHF
.	many	TRBV10-3	TRBJ1-1	TGTGCCATCAAGGACGGGGACACTGAAGCTTTCTTT	CAIKDGDTEAFF
.	.	TRBV20-1	TRBJ2-5	TGCAGTGCTAGAGATTACGACCCGGGGGAGACCCAGTACTTC	CSARDYDPGETQYF
.	.	TRBV6-5	TRBJ1-1	TGTGCCAGCAGTTACTGGGCAGGAGGGGGGCGTAGCACTGAAGCTTTCTTT	CASSYWAGGGRSTEAFF
TRBD2	few	TRBV7-2	TRBJ2-5	TGTGCCAGCAGCTTAGCTGGACTAGCGGGAGGGGAGACCCAGTACTTC	CASSLAGLAGGETQYF
TRBD1	many	TRBV9	TRBJ2-7	TGTGCCAGCAGCCTCTCGGGACAGCCCTACGAGCAGTACTTC	CASSLSGQPYEQYF
.	many	TRBV7-2	TRBJ1-5	TGTGCCAGCAGCTTATCCGGCCTTAGCAATCAGCCCCAGCATTTT	CASSLSGLSNQPQHF
TRBD2	many	TRBV11-2	TRBJ2-5	TGTGCCAGCAGCTCGAGACTAGCGGGAGGGCAAGAGACCCAGTACTTC	CASSSRLAGGQETQYF
TRBD2	.	TRBV7-9	TRBJ2-7	TGTGCCAGCAGCTTAACCAATCGGGCCAGCGGGAGTTACGAGCAGTACTTC	CASSLTNRASGSYEQYF
.	many	TRBV29-1	TRBJ1-5	TGCAGCGTCGCCGGAGATAGCAATCAGCCCCAGCATTTT	CSVAGDSNQPQHF
.	many	TRBV11-2	TRBJ2-5	TGTGCCAGCAGCTTAGTCGCCGAAGCGAAGACCCAGTACTTC	CASSLVAEAKTQYF
.	many	TRBV5-6	TRBJ2-7	TGTGCCAGCAGCTTGCGGGTTGGGCTACACTACGAGCAGTACTTC	CASSLRVGLHYEQYF
.	.	TRBV24-1	TRBJ1-4	TGTGCCACCAGTGACAGGGGAGGAAGTGAAAAACTGTTTTTT	CATSDRGGSEKLFF
.	many	TRBV7-2	TRBJ1-5	TGTGCCAGCAGCTTAGGGCGGGGTTCGGGGGGAAAGCCCCAGCATTTT	CASSLGRGSGGKPQHF
TRBD1	.	TRBV29-1	TRBJ1-1	TGCAGCGTTGAAAGGCCCGGACAGGGGTCCACTGAAGCTTTCTTT	CSVERPGQGSTEAFF
TRBD2	.	TRBV15	TRBJ2-5	TGTGCCACCAGCAGAGATCTTGGTGGTATCTGGGCGGGAGTCTACTTGGAGACCCAGTACTTC	CATSRDLGGIWAGVYLETQYF
TRBD1	many	TRBV12-3/TRBV12-4	TRBJ2-7	TGTGCCAGCAGTTCCTCGGACAGGGTCGACGAGCAGTACTTC	CASSSSDRVDEQYF
.	.	TRBV29-1	TRBJ1-2	TGCAGCGTTGAAGGTAGGGGCCAAACTGACGGCTACACCTTC	CSVEGRGQTDGYTF
TRBD1	.	TRBV7-3	TRBJ1-2	TGTGCCAGCAGCGTCAGCGGACAGGGGAACTATGGCTACACCTTC	CASSVSGQGNYGYTF
TRBD1	many	TRBV7-9	TRBJ2-7	TGTGCCAGCAGCTCAACGTTTGGCACCGGGACAGGGGGACGAAGCGAGCAGTACTTC	CASSSTFGTGTGGRSEQYF
.	many	TRBV6-5	TRBJ2-5	TGTGCCAGCAGGATTTTCGAAGGCGGACCCGAGACCCAGTACTTC	CASRIFEGGPETQYF
.	.	TRBV20-1	TRBJ2-1	TGCAGTGCTACTCTGGGTCTCAATGAGCAGTTCTTC	CSATLGLNEQFF
.	many	TRBV29-1	TRBJ2-2	TGCAGCGTTGAAGATTTCTCCGGGGACGGGACCGGGGAGCTGTTTTTT	CSVEDFSGDGTGELFF
TRBD2	many	TRBV7-9	TRBJ2-5	TGTGCCAGCAGCTTGCCGGGACTAGGGGTAGAGACCCAGTACTTC	CASSLPGLGVETQYF
.	.	TRBV5-5	TRBJ1-1	TGTGCCTTCAATGAGGCCATGAACACTGAAGCTTTCTTT	CAFNEAMNTEAFF
.	.	TRBV15	TRBJ2-7	TGTGCCACCAGACCAGGACAGCTAGGGGTAGCGGGCCTCTCCTACGAGCAGTACTTC	CATRPGQLGVAGLSYEQYF
TRBD1	.	TRBV29-1	TRBJ1-2	TGCAGCGTTTGGACAGGGGCGCATGGCTACACCTTC	CSVWTGAHGYTF
TRBD2	.	TRBV29-1	TRBJ2-7	TGCAGCCAAGGGTGGCGGGAGGCCTCCTACGAGCAGTACTTC	CSQGWREASYEQYF